This entry describes one T cell receptor beta chain. A second PCR of 7 to 11 cycles used a sample-barcoded 5' primer and a J-beta primer mix. TCRdb reprocessed the 5' RACE reads via MiXCR and lists one record per CDR3 protein. The table shows approximately 780,000 distinct CDR3 sequences, with roughly 24% occurring only once. The sample comes from a study of blood T cells in healthy people across ages. Germline V lookup: CDR1 MNHEY, CDR2 SVGAGI. V shed 5 bases and J 4 bases; nucleotides not matched to a gene: 5. The CDR3 is made up of 14 amino acids. The same sample was also used in a study of T cells of mothers and their children.

The receptor's source is a boy younger than 18 in good health. Specimen: blood. The chain employs TRBV6-5 and TRBJ2-7, with 10 positions matching TRBD2. The CDR3 protein is CASSGLAALYEQYF. CDR3 coding DNA: TGTGCCAGCAGTGGACTAGCGGCCCTATACGAGCAGTACTTC.